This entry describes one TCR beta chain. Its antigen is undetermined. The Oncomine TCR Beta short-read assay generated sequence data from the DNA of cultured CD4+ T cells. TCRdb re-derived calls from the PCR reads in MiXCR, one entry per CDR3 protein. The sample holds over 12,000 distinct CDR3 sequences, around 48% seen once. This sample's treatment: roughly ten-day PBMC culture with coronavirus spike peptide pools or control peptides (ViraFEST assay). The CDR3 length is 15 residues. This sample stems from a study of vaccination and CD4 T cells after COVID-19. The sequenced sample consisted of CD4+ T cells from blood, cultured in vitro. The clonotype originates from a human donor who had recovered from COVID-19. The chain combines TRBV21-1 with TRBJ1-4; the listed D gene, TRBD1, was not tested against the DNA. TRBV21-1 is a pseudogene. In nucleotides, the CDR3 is TGTGCCAGCAGCACCCGGAACAGGGTCGGGGAAAAACTGTTTTTT. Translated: CASSTRNRVGEKLFF.